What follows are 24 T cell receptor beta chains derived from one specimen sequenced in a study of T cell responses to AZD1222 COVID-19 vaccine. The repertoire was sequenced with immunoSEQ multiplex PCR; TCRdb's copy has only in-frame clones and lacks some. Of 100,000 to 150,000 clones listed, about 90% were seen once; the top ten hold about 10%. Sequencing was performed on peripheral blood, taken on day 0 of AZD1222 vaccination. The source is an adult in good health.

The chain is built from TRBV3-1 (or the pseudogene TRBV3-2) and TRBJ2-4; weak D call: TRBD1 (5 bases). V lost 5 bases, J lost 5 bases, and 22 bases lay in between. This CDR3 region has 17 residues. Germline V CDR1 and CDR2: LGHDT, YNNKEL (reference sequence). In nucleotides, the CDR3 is TGTGCCAGCAGCGGGGCCTCTCCCATTTGCAAAGAAAACATTCAGTACTTC. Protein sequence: CASSGASPICKENIQYF.

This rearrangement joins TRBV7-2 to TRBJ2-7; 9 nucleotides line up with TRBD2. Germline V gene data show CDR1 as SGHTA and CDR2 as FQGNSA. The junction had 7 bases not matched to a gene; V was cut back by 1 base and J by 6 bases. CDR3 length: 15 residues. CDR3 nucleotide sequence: TGTGCCAGCAGCTTAGATGCGGGAGGGTCGTTCGAGCAGTACTTC. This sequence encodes CASSLDAGGSFEQYF.

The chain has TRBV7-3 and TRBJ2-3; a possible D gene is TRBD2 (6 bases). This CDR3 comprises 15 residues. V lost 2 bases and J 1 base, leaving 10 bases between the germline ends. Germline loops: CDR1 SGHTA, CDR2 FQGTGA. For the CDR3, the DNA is TGTGCCAGCAGCTTAGTGCGGGGCGGCACAGATACGCAGTATTTT. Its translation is CASSLVRGGTDTQYF.

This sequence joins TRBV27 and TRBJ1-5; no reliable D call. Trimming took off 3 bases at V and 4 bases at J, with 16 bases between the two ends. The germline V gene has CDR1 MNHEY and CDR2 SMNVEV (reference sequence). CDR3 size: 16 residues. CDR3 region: CASSFGSQPGNQPQHF. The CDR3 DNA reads TGTGCCAGCAGTTTTGGGAGTCAGCCCGGTAATCAGCCCCAGCATTTT.

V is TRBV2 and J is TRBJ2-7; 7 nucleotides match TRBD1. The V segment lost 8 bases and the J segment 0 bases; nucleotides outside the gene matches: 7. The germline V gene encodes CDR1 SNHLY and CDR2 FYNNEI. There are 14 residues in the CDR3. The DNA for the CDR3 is TGTGCCAGCTTGCCACAGGGGCCCTCCTACGAGCAGTACTTC. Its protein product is CASLPQGPSYEQYF.

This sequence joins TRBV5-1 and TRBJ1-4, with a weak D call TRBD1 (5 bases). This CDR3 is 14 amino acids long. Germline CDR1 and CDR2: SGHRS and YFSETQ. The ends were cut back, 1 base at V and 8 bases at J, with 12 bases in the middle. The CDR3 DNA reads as TGCGCCAGCAGCTTGATAGGGGTGGGGGAAAAACTGTTTTTT. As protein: CASSLIGVGEKLFF.

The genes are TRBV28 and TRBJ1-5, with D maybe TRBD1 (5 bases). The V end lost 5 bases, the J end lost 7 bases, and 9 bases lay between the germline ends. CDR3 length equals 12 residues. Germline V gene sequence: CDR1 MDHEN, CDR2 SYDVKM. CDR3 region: CASSKRGQPQHF. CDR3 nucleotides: TGTGCCAGCAGTAAACGGGGCCAGCCCCAGCATTTT.

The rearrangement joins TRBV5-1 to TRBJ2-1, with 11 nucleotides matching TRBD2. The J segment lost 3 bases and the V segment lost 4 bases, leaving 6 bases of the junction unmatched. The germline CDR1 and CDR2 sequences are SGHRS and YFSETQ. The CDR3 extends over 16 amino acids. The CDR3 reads CASSPGTSGLYNEQFF. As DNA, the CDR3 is TGCGCCAGCAGCCCGGGGACTAGCGGCCTCTACAATGAGCAGTTCTTC.

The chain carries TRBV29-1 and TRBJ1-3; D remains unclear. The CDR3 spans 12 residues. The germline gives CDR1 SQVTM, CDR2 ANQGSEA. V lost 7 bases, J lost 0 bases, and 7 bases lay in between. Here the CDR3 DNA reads TGCAGCGCTCAGAGCTCTGGAAACACCATATATTTT. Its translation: CSAQSSGNTIYF.

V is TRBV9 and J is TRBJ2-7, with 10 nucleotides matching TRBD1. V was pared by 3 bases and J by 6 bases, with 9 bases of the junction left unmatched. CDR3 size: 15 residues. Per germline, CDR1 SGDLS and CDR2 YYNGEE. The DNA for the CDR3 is TGTGCCAGCAGCGCATTGGGACAGGGGAACTCCGAGCAGTACTTC. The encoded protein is CASSALGQGNSEQYF.

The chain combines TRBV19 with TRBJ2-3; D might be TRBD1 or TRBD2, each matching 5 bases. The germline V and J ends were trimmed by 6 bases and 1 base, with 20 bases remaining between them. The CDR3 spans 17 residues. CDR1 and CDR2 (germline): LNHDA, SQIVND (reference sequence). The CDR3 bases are TGTGCCAGTAGCCCCGTAGCGTCAGGGATGCGCACAGATACGCAGTATTTT. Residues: CASSPVASGMRTDTQYF.

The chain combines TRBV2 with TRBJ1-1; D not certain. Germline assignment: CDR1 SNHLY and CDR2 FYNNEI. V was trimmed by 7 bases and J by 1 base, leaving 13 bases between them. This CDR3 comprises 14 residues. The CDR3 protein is CASNPGRANTEAFF. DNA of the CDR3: TGTGCCAGCAACCCAGGTAGGGCGAACACTGAAGCTTTCTTT.

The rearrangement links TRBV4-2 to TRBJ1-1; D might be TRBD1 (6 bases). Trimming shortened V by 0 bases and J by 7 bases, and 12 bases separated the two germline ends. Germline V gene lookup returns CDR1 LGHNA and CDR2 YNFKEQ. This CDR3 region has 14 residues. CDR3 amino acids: CASSQDSRGVEAFF. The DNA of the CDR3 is TGTGCCAGCAGCCAAGATTCTAGGGGGGTTGAAGCTTTCTTT.

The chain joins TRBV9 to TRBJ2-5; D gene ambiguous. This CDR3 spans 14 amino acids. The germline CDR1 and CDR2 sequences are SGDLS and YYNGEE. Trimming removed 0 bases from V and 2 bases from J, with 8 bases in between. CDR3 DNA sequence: TGTGCCAGCAGCGTAGGTGCAGAACAAGAGACCCAGTACTTC. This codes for CASSVGAEQETQYF.

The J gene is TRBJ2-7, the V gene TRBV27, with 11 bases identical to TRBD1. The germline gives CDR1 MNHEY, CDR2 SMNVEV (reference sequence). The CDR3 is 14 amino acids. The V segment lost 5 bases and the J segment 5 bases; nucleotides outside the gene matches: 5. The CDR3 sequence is CASSDGTGGDEQYF. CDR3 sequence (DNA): TGTGCCAGCAGTGATGGGACAGGGGGGGACGAGCAGTACTTC.

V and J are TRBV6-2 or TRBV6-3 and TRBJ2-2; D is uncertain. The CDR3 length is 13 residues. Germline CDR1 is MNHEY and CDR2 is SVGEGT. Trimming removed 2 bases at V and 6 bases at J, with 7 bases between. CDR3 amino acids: CASSYMEAGELFF. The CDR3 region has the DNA TGTGCCAGCAGTTACATGGAAGCCGGGGAGCTGTTTTTT.

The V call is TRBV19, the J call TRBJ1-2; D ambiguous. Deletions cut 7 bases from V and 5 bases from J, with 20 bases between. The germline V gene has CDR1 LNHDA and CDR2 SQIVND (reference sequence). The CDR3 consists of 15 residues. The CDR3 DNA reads TGTGCCAGTACGTTAGGGAACCTCTTCGGGTATGGCTACACCTTC. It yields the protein CASTLGNLFGYGYTF.

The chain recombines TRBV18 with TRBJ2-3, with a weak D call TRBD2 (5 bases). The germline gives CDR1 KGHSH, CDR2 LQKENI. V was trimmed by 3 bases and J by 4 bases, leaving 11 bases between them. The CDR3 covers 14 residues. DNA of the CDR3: TGTGCCAGCTCACCGGGCCTTAGCGCAGATACGCAGTATTTT. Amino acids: CASSPGLSADTQYF.

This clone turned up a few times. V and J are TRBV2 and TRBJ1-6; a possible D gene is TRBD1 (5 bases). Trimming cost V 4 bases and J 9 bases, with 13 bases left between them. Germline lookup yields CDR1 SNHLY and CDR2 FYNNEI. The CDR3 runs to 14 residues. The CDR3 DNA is TGTGCCAGCAGTGCGCGACAGTTGGGTTCACCCCTCCACTTT. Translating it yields CASSARQLGSPLHF.

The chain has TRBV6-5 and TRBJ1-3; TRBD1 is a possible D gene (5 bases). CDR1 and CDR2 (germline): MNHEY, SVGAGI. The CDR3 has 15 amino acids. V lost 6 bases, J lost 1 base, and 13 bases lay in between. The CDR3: CASSPGDRSGNTIYF. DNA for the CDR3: TGTGCCAGCAGCCCAGGTGACAGATCTGGAAACACCATATATTTT.

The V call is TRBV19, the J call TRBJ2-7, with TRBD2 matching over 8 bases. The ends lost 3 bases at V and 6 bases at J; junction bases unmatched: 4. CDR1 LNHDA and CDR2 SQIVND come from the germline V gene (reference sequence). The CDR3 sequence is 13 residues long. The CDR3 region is CASSIGLASEQYF. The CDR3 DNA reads TGTGCCAGTAGTATCGGACTAGCTAGCGAGCAGTACTTC.

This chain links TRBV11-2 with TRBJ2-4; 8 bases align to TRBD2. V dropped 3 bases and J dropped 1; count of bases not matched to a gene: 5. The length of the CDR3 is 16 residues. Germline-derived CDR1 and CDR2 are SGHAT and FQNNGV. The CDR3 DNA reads TGTGCCAGCAGCTTCACGCGGGGGGCGGCCAAAAACATTCAGTACTTC. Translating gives CASSFTRGAAKNIQYF.

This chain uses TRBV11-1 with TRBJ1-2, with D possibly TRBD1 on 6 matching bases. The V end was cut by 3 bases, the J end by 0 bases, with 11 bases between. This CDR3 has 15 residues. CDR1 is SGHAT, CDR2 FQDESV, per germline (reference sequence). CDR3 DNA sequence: TGTGCCAGCAGCTTCGGACAGCCAGCTAACTATGGCTACACCTTC. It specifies CASSFGQPANYGYTF. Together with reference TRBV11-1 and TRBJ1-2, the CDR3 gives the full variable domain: EAEVAQSPRYKITEKSQAVAFWCDPISGHATLYWYRQILGQGPELLVQFQDESVVDDSQLPKDRFSAERLKGVDSTLKIQPAELGDSAMYLCASSFGQPANYGYTFGSGTRLTVV.

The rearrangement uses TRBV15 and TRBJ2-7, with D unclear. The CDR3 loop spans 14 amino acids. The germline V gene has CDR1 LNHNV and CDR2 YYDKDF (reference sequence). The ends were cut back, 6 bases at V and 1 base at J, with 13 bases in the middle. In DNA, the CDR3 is TGTGCCACCAGTGTTAGGACGCCTTCCTACGAGCAGTACTTC. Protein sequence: CATSVRTPSYEQYF.